The 21 T cell receptor beta chains reported below all come from one sample, sequenced in a study of early stage breast cancer tumors. The data were produced by immunoSEQ multiplex PCR, yet TCRdb's version contains in-frame clones alone and is incomplete. The data contain 15,000 or so clones, about 88% of them singletons. The specimen sequenced was normal breast tissue next to the tumor. These receptors were taken from a person aged 25 to 40 with breast cancer.

This clone came up once. V and J are TRBV27 and TRBJ2-7, with 12 bases matching TRBD2. Per germline, CDR1 MNHEY and CDR2 SMNVEV (reference sequence). V shed 5 bases, J shed 2 bases, and the junction held 1 base outside the gene matches. The CDR3 has 14 amino acids. CDR3 region: CASSGLAGPYEQYF. For the CDR3, the DNA is TGTGCCAGCAGTGGACTAGCGGGGCCCTACGAGCAGTACTTC.

The V call is TRBV6-1, the J call TRBJ2-4; TRBD1 might be the D (6 bases). Germline lookup yields CDR1 MNHNS and CDR2 SASEGT. Deletions cut 6 bases from V and 6 bases from J, with 18 bases between. The CDR3 contains 15 residues. CDR3 in DNA: TGTGCCAGCAGCGACCGCACCGGACAGCTAAACATTCAGTACTTC. It specifies CASSDRTGQLNIQYF.

This sequence joins TRBV19 and TRBJ1-2; tentative D call: TRBD1 (5 bases). The CDR3 covers 13 residues. From germline, CDR1 is LNHDA and CDR2 SQIVND (reference sequence). V lost 3 bases to trimming and J lost 4 bases, with 9 bases between them. The chain's CDR3 is CASSIRDLYGYTF. The CDR3 coding sequence is TGTGCCAGTAGTATTAGGGACCTCTATGGCTACACCTTC.

V gene TRBV6-1 combines with J gene TRBJ2-3; D call uncertain. The V end was cut by 1 base, the J end by 1 base, with 9 bases between. The CDR3 totals 15 residues. Per the germline V gene, CDR1 is MNHNS and CDR2 is SASEGT. The CDR3: CASSEGSWGTDTQYF. The CDR3 nucleotides are TGTGCCAGCAGTGAAGGCAGCTGGGGCACAGATACGCAGTATTTT.

The genes are TRBV10-3 and TRBJ1-3, with TRBD1 matching over 7 bases. Germline CDR1 ENHRY, CDR2 SYGVKD. J gave up 7 bases and V 2 bases, and 8 bases lay outside the gene matches. This CDR3 spans 15 amino acids. CDR3 protein: CAISENRGFGNTIYF. CDR3 sequence (DNA): TGTGCCATCAGTGAGAACAGGGGTTTCGGGAACACCATATATTTT.

This clone was recorded once. The chain links TRBV15 to TRBJ2-2; no firm D call. The ends were cut back, 1 base at V and 6 bases at J, with 12 bases in the middle. This CDR3 has 15 amino acids. The V gene's germline CDR1 is LNHNV and CDR2 YYDKDF (reference sequence). CDR3 DNA: TGTGCCACCAGCAGAGGGGATCGGGCCCCCGGGGAGCTGTTTTTT. This codes for CATSRGDRAPGELFF. Based on the CDR3 plus reference TRBV15 and TRBJ2-2, the full variable domain is DAMVIQNPRYQVTQFGKPVTLSCSQTLNHNVMYWYQQKSSQAPKLLFHYYDKDFNNEADTPDNFQSRRPNTSFCFLDIRSPGLGDTAMYLCATSRGDRAPGELFFGEGSRLTVL.

V and J are TRBV14 and TRBJ2-4; TRBD2 aligns across 8 bases. CDR3 length: 17 residues. CDR1 and CDR2 (germline): SGHDN, FVKESK. Trimming took 2 bases from V and 3 from J; bases not matched to a gene: 9. DNA of the CDR3: TGTGCCAGCAGCCAAAGTAAAGCGGGAGTCGTCAAAAACATTCAGTACTTC. This encodes CASSQSKAGVVKNIQYF.

A remark on this clone: This CDR3 is also generated by other DNA sequences in the sample. J is TRBJ2-1 and V is TRBV6-6, with D perhaps TRBD1 or TRBD2 (6 bases each). The V gene's germline CDR1 is MNHNY and CDR2 SVGAGI (reference sequence). Trimming left V 4 bases short and J 5 bases short, with 12 bases between. This CDR3 is 14 amino acids long. CDR3 sequence (DNA): TGTGCCAGCAGTTCCAGGAGGGGGGACAATGAGCAGTTCTTC. The encoded protein is CASSSRRGDNEQFF.

The chain joins TRBV9 to TRBJ1-3; no firm D call. Germline V gene lookup returns CDR1 SGDLS and CDR2 YYNGEE. The CDR3 is made up of 17 amino acids. The ends were cut back, 0 bases at V and 4 bases at J, with 17 bases in the middle. The CDR3 DNA is TGTGCCAGCAGCGTAGTGCGGCAGCCCAGCTTCGGAAACACCATATATTTT. Protein product: CASSVVRQPSFGNTIYF.

The J gene is TRBJ2-5, the V gene TRBV30; D unclear. V dropped 0 bases and J dropped 2 bases, with 4 bases sitting between them. The CDR3 is made up of 12 amino acids. From germline, CDR1 is GTSNPN and CDR2 SVGIG (reference sequence). Written as DNA, the CDR3 is TGTGCCTGGAGTGTCGTACAAGAGACCCAGTACTTC. Amino acids: CAWSVVQETQYF.

V and J are TRBV27 and TRBJ1-2, with 9 bases fitting TRBD1. The CDR3 sequence is 15 residues long. Germline V gene data show CDR1 as MNHEY and CDR2 as SMNVEV (reference sequence). The trim removed 5 bases at V and 5 bases at J, leaving 9 bases unmatched. DNA of the CDR3: TGTGCCAGCAGTCAGGGGACAGGGAAGTGGTATGGCTACACCTTC. The encoded protein is CASSQGTGKWYGYTF.

The DNA of the CDR3 is TGTGCCAGCAGCCCCCGGGGGGCTCGAGAGACCCAGTACTTC. Protein: CASSPRGARETQYF. The chain recombines TRBV5-6 with TRBJ2-5, with D possibly matching TRBD2 (7 bases). Between the trimmed V and J ends, which lost 4 bases and 4 bases, there was a span of 14 bases. CDR1 SGHDT and CDR2 YYEEEE come from the germline V gene. The CDR3 loop spans 14 amino acids.

The rearrangement joins TRBV10-2 to TRBJ1-1; D is ambiguous. CDR1 WSHSY and CDR2 SAAADI come from the germline V gene. Trimming removed 2 bases from V and 10 bases from J, with 17 bases in between. The CDR3 extends over 14 amino acids. CDR3: CASSEEVDIDSAFF. CDR3 DNA: TGCGCCAGCAGTGAGGAAGTGGATATAGATTCAGCTTTCTTT.

The CDR3 DNA follows: TGTGCCAGCAGTTACTCGAGCGGGGAAACGTACAATGAGCAGTTCTTC. This codes for CASSYSSGETYNEQFF. This sequence joins TRBV6-5 and TRBJ2-1; 7 positions match TRBD2. The V and J ends lost 0 bases and 4 bases, in that order; junction bases with no gene match: 6. This CDR3 region has 16 residues. Germline V lookup: CDR1 MNHEY, CDR2 SVGAGI.

This chain joins TRBV7-2 and TRBJ2-7, with D possibly being TRBD2 (5 bases). The CDR3 totals 15 residues. With 0 bases removed from V and 6 bases from J, the gap between germline ends came to 15 bases. Germline CDR1 SGHTA, CDR2 FQGNSA. CDR3 in DNA: TGTGCCAGCAGCTTAGCAGCACCGGCGGGCGTCGAGCAGTACTTC. Amino acids: CASSLAAPAGVEQYF.

The chain employs TRBV5-1 and TRBJ1-3, with D perhaps matching TRBD1 (6 bases). Germline V lookup: CDR1 SGHRS, CDR2 YFSETQ. Trimming cost V 0 bases and J 4 bases, with 11 bases left between them. This CDR3 spans 15 amino acids. CDR3 sequence reads: CASSLGTAQGNTIYF. The DNA of the CDR3 is TGCGCCAGCAGCTTGGGGACAGCGCAAGGAAACACCATATATTTT.

This chain joins TRBV18 and TRBJ2-7, with D uncertain. The CDR3 covers 12 residues. The germline CDR1 and CDR2 sequences are KGHSH and LQKENI. V lost 1 base and J 3 bases, leaving 4 bases between the germline ends. The CDR3 sequence: CASSPRDYEQYF. The CDR3 nucleotides are TGTGCCAGCTCACCACGAGACTACGAGCAGTACTTC.

This clone was seen a handful of times. CDR3 sequence (DNA): TGTGCCAGTAGTGTCCACGGCCCACAAGGGTATGACACTGAAGCTTTCTTT. This codes for CASSVHGPQGYDTEAFF. V and J are TRBV19 and TRBJ1-1; D is unresolved. CDR3 length equals 17 residues. Germline loops: CDR1 LNHDA, CDR2 SQIVND (reference sequence). Trimming shortened V by 5 bases and J by 3 bases, and 22 bases separated the two germline ends.

The CDR3 nucleotides are TGCGCCAGCAGCTTACTTTATACCGGGGAGCTGTTTTTT. Its protein is CASSLLYTGELFF. The chain carries TRBV5-1 and TRBJ2-2, with D hard to call. The CDR3 is 13 residues long. The germline V and J ends were trimmed by 2 bases and 5 bases, with 7 bases remaining between them. Germline V lookup: CDR1 SGHRS, CDR2 YFSETQ.

The CDR3 is CASSFLLTARSYNEQFF. DNA for the CDR3: TGTGCCAGCAGCTTTCTTCTCACCGCGCGCTCCTACAATGAGCAGTTCTTC. V usage is TRBV11-2 and J usage is TRBJ2-1; D gene uncertain. This CDR3 region has 17 residues. Looked up from germline, CDR1 is SGHAT and CDR2 is FQNNGV. V lost 3 bases, J lost 0 bases, and 15 bases lay in between.

J is TRBJ1-4 and V is TRBV2; 8 nucleotides line up with TRBD1. The germline V gene has CDR1 SNHLY and CDR2 FYNNEI. This CDR3 contains 14 residues. The V segment lost 6 bases and the J segment 5 bases; nucleotides outside the gene matches: 5. CDR3 protein: CASRYRGGNEKLFF. The CDR3 nucleotides read TGTGCCAGCAGGTACAGGGGGGGAAATGAAAAACTGTTTTTT.